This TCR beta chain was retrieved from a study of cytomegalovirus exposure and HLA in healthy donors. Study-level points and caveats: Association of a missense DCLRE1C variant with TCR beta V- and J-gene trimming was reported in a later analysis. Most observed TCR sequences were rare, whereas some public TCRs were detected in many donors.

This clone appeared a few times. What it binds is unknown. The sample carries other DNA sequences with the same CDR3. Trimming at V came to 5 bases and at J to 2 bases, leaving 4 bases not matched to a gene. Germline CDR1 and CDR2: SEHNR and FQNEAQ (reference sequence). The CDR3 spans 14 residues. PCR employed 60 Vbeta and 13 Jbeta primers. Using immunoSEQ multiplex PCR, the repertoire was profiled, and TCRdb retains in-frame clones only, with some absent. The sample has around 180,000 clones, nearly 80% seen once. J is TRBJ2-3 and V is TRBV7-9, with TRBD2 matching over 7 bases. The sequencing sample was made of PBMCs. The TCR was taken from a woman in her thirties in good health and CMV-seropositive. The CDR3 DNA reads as TGTGCCAGCAGCCGAAGCGGGAACACAGATACGCAGTATTTT. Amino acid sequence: CASSRSGNTDTQYF. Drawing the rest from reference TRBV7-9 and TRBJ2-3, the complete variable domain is DTGVSQNPRHKITKRGQNVTFRCDPISEHNRLYWYRQTLGQGPEFLTYFQNEAQLEKSRLLSDRFSAERPKGSFSTLEIQRTEQGDSAMYLCASSRSGNTDTQYFGPGTRLTVL.